These 25 T cell receptor beta chains originate from one sample sequenced in a study of technical replicates of blood from a handful of donors. Clones were sequenced by immunoSEQ multiplex PCR, and TCRdb holds only the in-frame ones, with some missing. The table includes more than 65,000 clones, around four fifths detected once. Material for sequencing was PBMCs. The receptors originated from a human donor in good health. Some clones in this sample may be carry-over from other donors' samples.

The V call is TRBV5-1, the J call TRBJ2-1, with TRBD1 matching over 7 bases. Germline trimming cut 2 bases from V and 0 bases from J; bases unmatched to any gene: 2. In germline, CDR1 is SGHRS, CDR2 YFSETQ. The CDR3 length is 15 residues. The CDR3 protein is CASSFTGASYNEQFF. The CDR3 coding sequence is TGCGCCAGCAGCTTTACAGGGGCCTCCTACAATGAGCAGTTCTTC.

V gene TRBV9 combines with J gene TRBJ1-1, with a weak D call TRBD1 (6 bases). CDR3 length: 14 amino acids. The V end lost 3 bases, the J end lost 5 bases, and 14 bases lay between the germline ends. Germline assignment: CDR1 SGDLS and CDR2 YYNGEE. The CDR3 nucleotides are TGTGCCAGCAGCGCGATACAGGGAAAGACTGAAGCTTTCTTT. It specifies CASSAIQGKTEAFF.

The CDR3 spells CATLARLSYEQYF. The CDR3 nucleotides are TGTGCCACATTAGCGCGCCTCTCCTACGAGCAGTACTTC. This chain connects TRBV10-3 to TRBJ2-7, with a weak D call TRBD2 (5 bases). Germline V gives CDR1 ENHRY, CDR2 SYGVKD. Trimming took off 10 bases at V and 0 bases at J, with 13 bases between the two ends. This CDR3 is built from 13 residues.

This chain links TRBV6-4 with TRBJ2-3; 13 bases fit TRBD2. From germline, CDR1 is MRHNA and CDR2 SNTAGT. V lost 6 bases to trimming and J lost 5 bases; unmatched junction nucleotides: 5. This CDR3 has 15 residues. The CDR3 DNA follows: TGTGCCAGCAGACTAGCGGGAGGGCCTGGAGATACGCAGTATTTT. Protein sequence: CASRLAGGPGDTQYF.

The rearrangement joins TRBV2 to TRBJ2-5; TRBD2 matches at 7 bases. From germline, CDR1 is SNHLY and CDR2 FYNNEI. This CDR3 comprises 14 residues. The V gene end was trimmed by 7 bases and the J gene end by 5 bases; junction bases not matched to a gene: 10. CDR3 amino acids: CASMGGTFQETQYF. The DNA of the CDR3 is TGTGCCAGCATGGGGGGGACTTTCCAGGAGACCCAGTACTTC.

This clone was recorded once. Within the sample, other DNA sequences also encode this same CDR3. The V gene is TRBV2, the J gene TRBJ1-2; 10 positions match TRBD1. The CDR3 covers 13 residues. Germline V CDR1 and CDR2: SNHLY, FYNNEI. Trimming at V came to 8 bases and at J to 5 bases, leaving 5 bases not matched to a gene. This chain's CDR3 is CASLPGQGYGYTF. DNA of the CDR3: TGTGCCAGCTTACCGGGACAGGGGTATGGCTACACCTTC.

The CDR3 spells CAWSVSGAGEQYF. CDR3 bases: TGTGCCTGGAGTGTATCAGGGGCTGGTGAGCAGTACTTC. V usage is TRBV30 and J usage is TRBJ2-7; TRBD1 is a possible D gene (6 bases). The CDR3 spans 13 residues. Germline CDR1 is GTSNPN and CDR2 is SVGIG (reference sequence). V was shortened by 0 bases and J by 7 bases, with 13 bases between the two germline ends.

The CDR3 region has the DNA TGTGCCAGCAGTATCCTAGGAGCGGAGCAGTACTTC. It translates to CASSILGAEQYF. The chain couples TRBV27 to TRBJ2-7; D not certain. V lost 5 bases and J lost 7, with 12 bases in between. The CDR3 spans 12 residues. Germline CDR1 and CDR2: MNHEY and SMNVEV (reference sequence).

The genes are TRBV7-3 and TRBJ2-3, with 9 bases matching TRBD2. The CDR3 has 15 residues. Unmatched junction bases numbered 5, after V lost 5 bases and J lost 2 bases. CDR1 and CDR2 from the germline V gene are SGHTA and FQGTGA. The CDR3 DNA reads as TGTGCCAGCAGCACGACTAGCGGAGCCACAGATACGCAGTATTTT. Protein sequence: CASSTTSGATDTQYF.

The chain links TRBV29-1 to TRBJ1-2; D is unclear. The CDR3 runs 10 residues. Trimming pared 4 bases from V and 8 bases from J, leaving 8 bases between. In germline, CDR1 is SQVTM, CDR2 ANQGSEA. CDR3 residues: CSVGSQGYTF. The DNA of the CDR3 is TGCAGCGTTGGGTCCCAGGGCTACACCTTC.

The gene calls are TRBV2 and TRBJ1-1, with 10 bases lining up with TRBD1. CDR3 length: 16 amino acids. J gave up 0 bases and V 0 bases, and 1 base lay outside the gene matches. Germline V gives CDR1 SNHLY, CDR2 FYNNEI. The CDR3 region is CASSEAGQGVNTEAFF. As DNA, the CDR3 is TGTGCCAGCAGTGAAGCAGGACAGGGGGTGAACACTGAAGCTTTCTTT.

V is TRBV13 and J is TRBJ2-3; D is undetermined. Germline V gene data show CDR1 as PRHDT and CDR2 as FYEKMQ (reference sequence). V was clipped by 8 bases and J by 1 base, with 10 bases between them. The CDR3 extends over 13 amino acids. CDR3 sequence (DNA): TGTGCCAGCTTCCCCTCCGGCACAGATACGCAGTATTTT. Amino acid sequence: CASFPSGTDTQYF.

The V gene is TRBV29-1, the J gene TRBJ2-6, with a possible D match to TRBD1 (7 bases). Between the trimmed V and J ends, which lost 7 bases and 0 bases, there was a span of 16 bases. Germline V gives CDR1 SQVTM, CDR2 ANQGSEA. CDR3 size: 16 residues. CDR3 amino acids: CSAMTGTPSGANVLTF. The CDR3 DNA reads as TGCAGCGCCATGACAGGGACTCCCTCTGGGGCCAACGTCCTGACTTTC.

This sequence joins TRBV4-1 and TRBJ2-7; 9 positions agree with TRBD2. Trimming at V came to 3 bases and at J to 4 bases, leaving 7 bases not matched to a gene. The CDR3 extends over 15 amino acids. Germline CDR1 is MGHRA and CDR2 is YSYEKL. The CDR3 DNA follows: TGCGCCAGCAGCCATAAGGGGCTAGCGGGATACGAGCAGTACTTC. As protein: CASSHKGLAGYEQYF.

V is TRBV6-6 and J is TRBJ1-2, with TRBD1 matching over 8 bases. Germline CDR1 reads MNHNY; CDR2 reads SVGAGI (reference sequence). The V gene end was trimmed by 10 bases and the J gene end by 3 bases; junction bases not matched to a gene: 10. This CDR3 comprises 14 residues. The CDR3 nucleotides read TGTGCCACTCTGGGCAGGGGGCGCGACTATGGCTACACCTTC. This sequence encodes CATLGRGRDYGYTF.

V gene TRBV2 combines with J gene TRBJ2-1; 14 positions match TRBD2. The V and J ends lost 3 bases and 7 bases, in that order; junction bases with no gene match: 5. Germline V lookup: CDR1 SNHLY, CDR2 FYNNEI. The CDR3 consists of 16 residues. For the CDR3, the DNA is TGTGCCAGCAGTGATCCGACTAGCGGGAGGGGTAATGAGCAGTTCTTC. It codes for CASSDPTSGRGNEQFF. The whole variable domain, remainder taken from reference TRBV2 and TRBJ2-1, is EPEVTQTPSHQVTQMGQEVILRCVPISNHLYFYWYRQILGQKVEFLVSFYNNEISEKSEIFDDQFSVERPDGSNFTLKIRSTKLEDSAMYFCASSDPTSGRGNEQFFGPGTRLTVL.

The V and J genes are TRBV19 and TRBJ1-1; 8 nucleotides line up with TRBD1. CDR1 is LNHDA, CDR2 SQIVND, per germline (reference sequence). With V trimmed by 6 bases and J by 0 bases, 6 bases remained unmatched. The CDR3 consists of 15 residues. The CDR3 loop reads CASRRQGRMNTEAFF. CDR3 sequence (DNA): TGTGCCAGTAGAAGACAGGGGCGTATGAACACTGAAGCTTTCTTT.

The rearrangement links TRBV7-9 to TRBJ2-7; TRBD1 might be the D (6 bases). This CDR3 spans 14 amino acids. Trimming stripped 3 bases from V and 3 bases from J, with 12 bases between. Germline loops: CDR1 SEHNR, CDR2 FQNEAQ (reference sequence). This CDR3 is CASSFQDRHYEQYF. The CDR3 DNA is TGTGCCAGCAGCTTCCAGGACAGACACTACGAGCAGTACTTC.

Concerning this clone itself: The junction departs from germline at one end; a sequencing error may be responsible. The V call is TRBV2, the J call TRBJ2-1; perhaps TRBD2 as D (6 bases). CDR3 length equals 14 residues. From germline, CDR1 is SNHLY and CDR2 FYNNEI. CDR3 protein: CASSFPGLLGPRVF. DNA of the CDR3: TGTGCCAGCAGTTTTCCGGGACTTCTGGGGCCGCGGGTCTTC.

This chain uses TRBV2 with TRBJ2-2; TRBD2 aligns across 8 bases. V was clipped by 2 bases and J by 2 bases; unmatched bases: 4. Germline V gene data show CDR1 as SNHLY and CDR2 as FYNNEI. The CDR3 contains 16 residues. DNA for the CDR3: TGTGCCAGCAGTGAAAGGAGCGGGGGAAACACCGGGGAGCTGTTTTTT. This translates into CASSERSGGNTGELFF.

The CDR3, as DNA: TGTGCCTGGAGTTCAGGGGGCGCAGATACGCAGTATTTT. This sequence encodes CAWSSGGADTQYF. The rearrangement links TRBV30 to TRBJ2-3; 8 bases fit TRBD1. Germline loops: CDR1 GTSNPN, CDR2 SVGIG (reference sequence). CDR3 length: 13 amino acids. The J segment lost 4 bases and the V segment lost 2 bases, leaving 2 bases of the junction unmatched.

The V and J genes are TRBV5-1 and TRBJ2-1; 11 positions match TRBD2. Germline CDR1 is SGHRS and CDR2 is YFSETQ. This CDR3 comprises 15 residues. V was clipped by 4 bases and J by 12 bases; unmatched bases: 12. CDR3 nucleotides: TGCGCCAGCAGCCCCCGACTAGCGGGGCTTTTGGGGCAGTTCTTC. As protein: CASSPRLAGLLGQFF.

This clone was picked up a small number of times. V gene TRBV23-1 combines with J gene TRBJ2-5; 8 nucleotides match TRBD1. TRBV23-1 is known as an ORF, though its function is uncertain. This CDR3 region has 16 residues. The ends lost 6 bases at V and 4 bases at J; junction bases unmatched: 13. CDR3 residues: CASSLTGGGHPETQYF. The CDR3 DNA reads as TGCGCCAGCAGCCTAACAGGGGGTGGGCATCCAGAGACCCAGTACTTC.

J is TRBJ2-1 and V is TRBV5-1; 12 bases match TRBD2. The J segment lost 6 bases and the V segment lost 3 bases, leaving 7 bases of the junction unmatched. The CDR3 is made up of 16 amino acids. Per the germline V gene, CDR1 is SGHRS and CDR2 is YFSETQ. The CDR3 is CASSSRTSGTSNEQFF. In nucleotides, the CDR3 is TGCGCCAGCAGCTCCCGGACTAGCGGGACCAGCAATGAGCAGTTCTTC.

This chain joins TRBV19 and TRBJ2-7; D unclear. Germline CDR1 LNHDA, CDR2 SQIVND (reference sequence). The CDR3 is made up of 13 amino acids. Between the trimmed V and J ends, which lost 3 bases and 1 base, there was a span of 7 bases. CDR3 sequence (DNA): TGTGCCAGTAGTATGGTGGCTTCCTACGAGCAGTACTTC. It translates to CASSMVASYEQYF.